The present entry profiles one T cell receptor beta chain with its context. Germline lookup yields CDR1 SNHLY and CDR2 FYNNEI. The V gene lost 4 bases and the J gene lost 4 bases, with 10 bases spanning the gap. This CDR3 has 13 amino acids. The data belong to a study of blood T cell repertoires in COVID-19. Sequencing was performed with immunoSEQ multiplex PCR; in TCRdb, only in-frame clones are kept and a portion is missing. This sample carries tens of thousands of clones, around 81% of them seen once, and the ten largest clones take about 4.3%. The clonotype originates from an older woman with acute or convalescent COVID-19. Input material: peripheral blood. The V and J genes are TRBV2 and TRBJ1-1; D gene ambiguous. The CDR3 coding sequence is TGTGCCAGCAGTGTTGGGCAGATCACTGAAGCTTTCTTT. Its translation: CASSVGQITEAFF.